Listed below are T cell receptor beta chains from one sample, sequenced in a study of T cells in Graves' hyperthyroidism and ophthalmopathy. TCRdb itself ran the multiplex PCR reads through MiXCR, one entry per CDR3 protein. The table includes a few hundred thousand distinct CDR3 sequences, approximately 15% detected once. Sequencing input: blood. The source is a woman younger than 45 with Graves' hyperthyroidism. Both conserved end residues are part of each CDR3. The D gene is left open where the match is weak. Some rows mark clone size as missing; the rest say once, few, many or name a class of expanded clone.

cdr3_aa | cdr3_nt | v_call | d_call | j_call | clone_size
CASSQDAGGEQPQHF | TGTGCCAGCAGCCAAGATGCAGGGGGGGAACAGCCCCAGCATTTT | TRBV3-1 | TRBD1 | TRBJ1-5 | few
CATSDSGLDGDTQYF | TGTGCCACCAGTGATTCCGGACTGGACGGCGATACGCAGTATTTT | TRBV24-1 | . | TRBJ2-3 | many
CAGSLWSRNSPLHF | TGTGCCGGCAGTTTATGGTCCCGTAATTCACCCCTCCACTTT | TRBV28 | . | TRBJ1-6 | .
CASSLEFSWDPREIQSVFYEQYF | TGTGCCAGCAGCTTAGAATTTTCTTGGGACCCGCGGGAGATTCAGAGTGTATTCTACGAGCAGTACTTC | TRBV7-9 | TRBD2 | TRBJ2-7 | few
CASKATENTGELFF | TGTGCCAGCAAGGCGACAGAGAACACCGGGGAGCTGTTTTTT | TRBV27 | . | TRBJ2-2 | .
CASSESRDGNSPLHF | TGTGCCAGCAGCGAATCCCGGGACGGGAATTCACCCCTCCACTTT | TRBV9 | . | TRBJ1-6 | .
CASSLDLGQGENQPQHF | TGTGCCAGCAGTTTAGACTTAGGACAGGGGGAGAATCAGCCCCAGCATTTT | TRBV12-3/TRBV12-4 | TRBD1 | TRBJ1-5 | .
CSARDQNGVEQYF | TGCAGTGCTAGAGATCAGAATGGTGTCGAGCAGTACTTC | TRBV20-1 | . | TRBJ2-7 | many
CSASPPGYNSPLHF | TGCAGTGCTAGCCCCCCGGGGTATAATTCACCCCTCCACTTT | TRBV20-1 | . | TRBJ1-6 | few
CSASPIAGLTYEQYF | TGCAGTGCTAGTCCCATAGCGGGATTAACCTACGAGCAGTACTTC | TRBV20-1 | TRBD2 | TRBJ2-7 | many
CASSDAAPYNEQFF | TGTGCCAGCAGTGACGCCGCACCCTACAATGAGCAGTTCTTC | TRBV2 | . | TRBJ2-1 | few